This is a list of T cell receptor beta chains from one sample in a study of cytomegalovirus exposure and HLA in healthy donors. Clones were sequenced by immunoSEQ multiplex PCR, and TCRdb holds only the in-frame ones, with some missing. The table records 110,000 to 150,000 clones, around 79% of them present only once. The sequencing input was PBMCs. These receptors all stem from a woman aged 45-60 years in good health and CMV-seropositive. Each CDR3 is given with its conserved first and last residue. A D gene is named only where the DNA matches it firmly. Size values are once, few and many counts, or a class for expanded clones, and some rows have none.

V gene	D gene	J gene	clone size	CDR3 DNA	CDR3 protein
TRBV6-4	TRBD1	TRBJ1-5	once	TGTGCCAGCAGTGGTGACAGGGATCAGCCCCAGCATTTT	CASSGDRDQPQHF
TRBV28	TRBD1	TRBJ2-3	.	TGTGCCAGCAGTCCGGGACAGTCCTTCACAGATACGCAGTATTTT	CASSPGQSFTDTQYF
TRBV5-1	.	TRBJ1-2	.	TGCGCCAGCAGCTTGGCAGGGATAAACTATGGCTACACCTTC	CASSLAGINYGYTF
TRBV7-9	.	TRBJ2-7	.	TGTGCCAGCTTTTTGGGGGGGGCCCTCTCCTACGAGCAGTACTTC	CASFLGGALSYEQYF
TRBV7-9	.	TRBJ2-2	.	TGTTCCAGCAGCTTGAGGAGTCCCGCGAACACCGGGGAGCTGTTTTTT	CSSSLRSPANTGELFF
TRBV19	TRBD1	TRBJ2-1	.	TGTGCCAGTAGCCCGGGGGACAGGGGCTTCGATGAGCAGTTCTTC	CASSPGDRGFDEQFF
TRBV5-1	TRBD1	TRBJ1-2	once	TGCGCCAGCAGCCCCATTGCGGAAGGGGGCGATGGCTACACCTTC	CASSPIAEGGDGYTF
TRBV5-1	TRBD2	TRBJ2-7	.	TGCGCCAGCAGCTTCACTAGCGGGGACTACGAGCAGTACTTC	CASSFTSGDYEQYF
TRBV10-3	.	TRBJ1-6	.	TGTGCCATCAGTGACTTCTACAGGGTGCATAATTCACCTCTCCACTTT	CAISDFYRVHNSPLHF
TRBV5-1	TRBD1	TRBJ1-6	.	TGCGCCAGCAGCGACCGGGACAGCTCACCCCTCCACTTT	CASSDRDSSPLHF
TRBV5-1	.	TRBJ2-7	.	TGCGCCAGCAGGAGGGCAGGAAGCTCCTACGAGCAGTACTTC	CASRRAGSSYEQYF
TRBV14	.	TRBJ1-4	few	TGTGCCAGCAGCCCGAGGATGGGGGCGGCAACTAATGAAAAACTGTTTTTT	CASSPRMGAATNEKLFF
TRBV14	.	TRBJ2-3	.	TGTGCCAGCAGCACAAACTATAACGGGGGAGGAGCAGATACGCAGTATTTT	CASSTNYNGGGADTQYF
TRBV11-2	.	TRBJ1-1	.	TGTGCCAGCAGCTTGGACAGAGAAGCTTTCTTT	CASSLDREAFF
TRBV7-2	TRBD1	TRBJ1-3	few	TGTGCCAGCAGCTTAGAGGCGGGACAGAGCTCTGGAAACACCATATATTTT	CASSLEAGQSSGNTIYF
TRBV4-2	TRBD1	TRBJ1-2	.	TGTGCCAGCAGCCAAGACGGACAGGGGGGCTATGGCTACACCTTC	CASSQDGQGGYGYTF
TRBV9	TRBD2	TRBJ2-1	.	TGTGCCAGCAGCATTAACATTGTCCGGGGGGGCCTTGGCAATGAGCAGTTCTTC	CASSINIVRGGLGNEQFF
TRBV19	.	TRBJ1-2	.	TGTGCCAGTAACACACAGGGTACTAACTATGGCTACACCTTC	CASNTQGTNYGYTF
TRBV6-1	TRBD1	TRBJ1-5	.	TGTGCCAGCAGTGAAACAGGGGGGAATCAGCCCCAGCATTTT	CASSETGGNQPQHF
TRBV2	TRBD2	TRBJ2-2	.	TGTGCCGGACGTAGCGGGGGGGAGTCCGGGGAGCTGTTTTTT	CAGRSGGESGELFF
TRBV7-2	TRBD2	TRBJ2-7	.	TGTGCCAGCAGCTTAGCGGGGACTAGCGGTTCCTACGAGCAGTACTTC	CASSLAGTSGSYEQYF
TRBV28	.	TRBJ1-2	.	TGTGCCAGCAGTCTAAGCCCCGCCCCAGGGTATAGGAACTATGGCTACACCTTC	CASSLSPAPGYRNYGYTF
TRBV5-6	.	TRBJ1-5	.	TGTGCCAGCAGCTTCTATCAGCCCCAGCATTTT	CASSFYQPQHF
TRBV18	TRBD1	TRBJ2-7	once	TGTGCCAGCTCACCAGGGACAGGGCTCGAGCAGTACTTC	CASSPGTGLEQYF
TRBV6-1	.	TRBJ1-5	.	TGTGCCAGCAGTGAATCGGGGGGATGGAATCAGCCCCAGCATTTT	CASSESGGWNQPQHF
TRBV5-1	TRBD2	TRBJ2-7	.	TGCGCCAGCAGCTCGTGGACTAGCGACCAGAACGAGCAGTACTTC	CASSSWTSDQNEQYF
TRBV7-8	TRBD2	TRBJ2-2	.	TGTGCCAGCAGCTTAGCCCTGGGGAGCGGGGCCGGGGAGCTGTTTTTT	CASSLALGSGAGELFF
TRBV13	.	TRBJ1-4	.	TGTGCCAGCAGCAAAGGGGCAACTAATGAAAAACTGTTTTTT	CASSKGATNEKLFF
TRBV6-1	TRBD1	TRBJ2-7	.	TGTGCCAGCAGTCCGGGACAGGGCCTGTACGAGCAGTACTTC	CASSPGQGLYEQYF
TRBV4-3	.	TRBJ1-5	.	TGCGCCAGCAGCCAAGAACGGGGCAATCAGCCCCAGCATTTT	CASSQERGNQPQHF